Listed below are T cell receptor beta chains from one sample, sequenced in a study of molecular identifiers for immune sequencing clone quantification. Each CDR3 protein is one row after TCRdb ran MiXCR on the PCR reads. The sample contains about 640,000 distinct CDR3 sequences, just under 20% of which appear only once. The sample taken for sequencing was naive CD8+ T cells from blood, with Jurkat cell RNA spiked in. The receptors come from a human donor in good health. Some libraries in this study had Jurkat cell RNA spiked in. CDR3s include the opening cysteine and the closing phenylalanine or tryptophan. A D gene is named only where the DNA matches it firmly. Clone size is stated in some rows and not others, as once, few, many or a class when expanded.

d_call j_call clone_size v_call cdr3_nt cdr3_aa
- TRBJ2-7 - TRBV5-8 TGTGCCAGCAGCACCGCACCGGGACACACCTACGAGCAGTACTTC CASSTAPGHTYEQYF
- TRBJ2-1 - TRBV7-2 TGTGCCAGCAGCTTAGTTTTCCACGGTTCCTACAATGAGCAGTTCTTC CASSLVFHGSYNEQFF
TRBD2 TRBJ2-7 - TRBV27 TGTGCCAGCAGTTTAGGGGGTCCTGGGGGAGGGAACGAGCAGTACTTC CASSLGGPGGGNEQYF
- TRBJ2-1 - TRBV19 TGTGCCAGTAGTATAGCGGTGGCTCAGTCAGCGTCCTACAATGAGCAGTTCTTC CASSIAVAQSASYNEQFF
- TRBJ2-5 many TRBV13 TGTGCCAGCAGTCAGGGGCAAGAGACCCAGTACTTC CASSQGQETQYF
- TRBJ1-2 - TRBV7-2 TGTGCCAGCCTGGAGGTCCACAACGAGTTCGGATATGGCTACACCTTC CASLEVHNEFGYGYTF
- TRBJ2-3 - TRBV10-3 TGTGCCATCGGTGAGGGGAGAATTGACACGCAGTATTTT CAIGEGRIDTQYF
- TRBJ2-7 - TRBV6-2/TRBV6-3 TGTGCCAGCAATCACCAGGGGATAAGAGTACGCGAGCAGTACTTC CASNHQGIRVREQYF
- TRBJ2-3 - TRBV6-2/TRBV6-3 TGTGCCAGCAGTTCCGGGGTCTTTAGCACAGATACGCAGTATTTT CASSSGVFSTDTQYF
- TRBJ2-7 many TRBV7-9 TGTGCCAGCAGCTTGGACAGTAGAAGCTCCGAGCAGTACTTC CASSLDSRSSEQYF
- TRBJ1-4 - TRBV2 TGTGCCAGCAGTGCGGTGCCCACTAATGAAAAACTGTTTTTT CASSAVPTNEKLFF
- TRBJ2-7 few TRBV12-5 TGTGCTAGTGGTTTGGCCTCTGGAGAGCAGTACTTC CASGLASGEQYF
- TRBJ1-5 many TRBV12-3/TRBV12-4 TGTGCCAGCGGTGGGTTCAGCAATCAGCCCCAGCATTTT CASGGFSNQPQHF
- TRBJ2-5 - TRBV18 TGTGCCAGCTCAATTCGACCGGGGCCACAAGAGACCCAGTACTTC CASSIRPGPQETQYF
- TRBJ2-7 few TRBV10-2 TGCGCCAGCCCCTACGAGCAGTACTTC CASPYEQYF
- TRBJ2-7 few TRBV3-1 TGTGCCAGCAGCCAAGACGGGGAGGACAACGAGCAGTACTTC CASSQDGEDNEQYF
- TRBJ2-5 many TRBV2 TGTGCCAGCAGTGAAGCGCCCTGGGCCCAGTACTTC CASSEAPWAQYF
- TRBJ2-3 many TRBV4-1 TGCGCCAGCAGCCAATCAGGGAAGAGGGGGGATACGCAGTATTTT CASSQSGKRGDTQYF
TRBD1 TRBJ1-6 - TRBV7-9 TGTGCCAGCAGCTCTATCAGCGGGACAGGTTATAATTCACCCCTCCACTTT CASSSISGTGYNSPLHF
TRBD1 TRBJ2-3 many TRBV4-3 TGCGCCAGCAGCCAAGCCCGGACAGGGCAGAGCACAGATACGCAGTATTTT CASSQARTGQSTDTQYF
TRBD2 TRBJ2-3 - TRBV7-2 TGTGCCAGCAGCTCGACGGGCGGGACTAGCGGGGATACGCAGTATTTT CASSSTGGTSGDTQYF
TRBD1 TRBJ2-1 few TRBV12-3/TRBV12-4 TGTGCCAGCAGTTCCGCCGGGACAGTCTACAATGAGCAGTTCTTC CASSSAGTVYNEQFF
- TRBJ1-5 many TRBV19 TGTGCCACGGGGCCGAACAATCAGCCCCAGCATTTT CATGPNNQPQHF
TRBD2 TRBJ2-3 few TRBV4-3 TGCGCCAGCAGCCAAGATTCGGTGACTAGCGGGGGAACCACAGATACGCAGTATTTT CASSQDSVTSGGTTDTQYF
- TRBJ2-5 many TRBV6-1 TGTGCCAGCAGTGACAGGTTGGACAGAGAGACCCAGTACTTC CASSDRLDRETQYF
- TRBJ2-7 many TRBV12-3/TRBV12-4 TGTGCCAGCAGTTTTACAGACGCCTACGAGCAGTACTTC CASSFTDAYEQYF
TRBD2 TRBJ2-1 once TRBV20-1 TGCAGTGCTAGAGATCCCACTAGCGGGGCCTACAATGAGCAGTTCTTC CSARDPTSGAYNEQFF
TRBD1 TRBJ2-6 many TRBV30 TGTGCCGCGGGACAGGGGGTTCTCGGGGCCAACGTCCTGACTTTC CAAGQGVLGANVLTF
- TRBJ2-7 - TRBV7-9 TGTGCCAGCAGCTCCACCTTCGGACTTAGCTCCTACGAGCAGTACTTC CASSSTFGLSSYEQYF
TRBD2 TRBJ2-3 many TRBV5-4 TGTGCCAGCAGCTCTACCGGGACTACAAGCACAGATACGCAGTATTTT CASSSTGTTSTDTQYF
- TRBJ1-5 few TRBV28 TGTGCCAGCCTTACCCTCGACAGGCGGGAGCCCCAGCATTTT CASLTLDRREPQHF
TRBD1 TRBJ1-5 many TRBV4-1 TGCGCCAGCAGCCAAGGACAGGGTAACAATCAGCCCCAGCATTTT CASSQGQGNNQPQHF
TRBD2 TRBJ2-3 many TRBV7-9 TGTGCCAGCAGCCCCAGCGGGAGAAACACAGATACGCAGTATTTT CASSPSGRNTDTQYF
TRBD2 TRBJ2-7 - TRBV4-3 TGCGCCAGCAGCCAAGGACGGGGGGGGTCCCACTACGAGCAGTACTTC CASSQGRGGSHYEQYF
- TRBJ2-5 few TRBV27 TGTGCCAGCAGTTTTGGGGGGTACCGAGAGACCCAGTACTTC CASSFGGYRETQYF
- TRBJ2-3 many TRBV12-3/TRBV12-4 - CASSSSGGWTDTQYF
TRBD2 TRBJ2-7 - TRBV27 TGTGCCAGTCGAATGCGGGGGGCCAGCTACGAGCAGTACTTC CASRMRGASYEQYF
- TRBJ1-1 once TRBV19 TGTGCCTGTAGTTTTCACCCACAGGGCCCTGGGTACCTTGAAGCTTTCTTT CACSFHPQGPGYLEAFF
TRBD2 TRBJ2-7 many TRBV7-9 TGTGCCAGCAGCTTGGGGACTAGAAGGTTCGAGCAGTACTTC CASSLGTRRFEQYF
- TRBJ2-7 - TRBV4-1 TGCGCCAGCAGCCAACGGGGTCCATTGAACGAGCAGTACTTC CASSQRGPLNEQYF